A single sample gave rise to the 7 T cell receptor beta chains below, sequenced in a study of OX40 agonist ivuxolimab in advanced cancers. Sequenced by immunoSEQ multiplex PCR; TCRdb stores in-frame clones only, minus some. In the table there are more than 10,000 clones, about 83% of which are singletons. Sequencing was performed on CD4+ or CD8+ T cells sorted from blood, taken in a trial of the OX40 agonist ivuxolimab. Receptors were obtained from an adult with an advanced solid tumor such as melanoma, head and neck, liver or kidney cancer.

The chain combines TRBV19 with TRBJ2-7; D may be TRBD1 (6 bases). Germline loops: CDR1 LNHDA, CDR2 SQIVND (reference sequence). The CDR3 has 13 amino acids. The V and J ends lost 5 bases and 3 bases respectively, with 11 bases between them. The CDR3 protein is CASSWDKSYEQYF. CDR3 in DNA: TGTGCCAGTAGTTGGGACAAAAGCTACGAGCAGTACTTC. Full variable domain (outside the CDR3, taken from reference TRBV19 and TRBJ2-7): DGGITQSPKYLFRKEGQNVTLSCEQNLNHDAMYWYRQDPGQGLRLIYYSQIVNDFQKGDIAEGYSVSREKKESFPLTVTSAQKNPTAFYLCASSWDKSYEQYFGPGTRLTVT.

The rearrangement uses TRBV4-1 and TRBJ1-6; possibly TRBD1 for D (5 bases). The CDR3 totals 16 residues. From germline, CDR1 is MGHRA and CDR2 YSYEKL. The V end was cut by 4 bases, the J end by 4 bases, with 14 bases between. The CDR3 here is CASSRSPGPYNSPLHF. The CDR3 DNA is TGCGCCAGCAGCCGCAGCCCGGGGCCATATAATTCACCCCTCCACTTT.

This chain connects TRBV2 to TRBJ2-1; no clear D gene. CDR1 SNHLY and CDR2 FYNNEI come from the germline V gene. V lost 1 base and J 2 bases, leaving 6 bases between the germline ends. The CDR3 is made up of 14 amino acids. The DNA for the CDR3 is TGTGCCAGCAGTGAAGTAGGGCCCTACAATGAGCAGTTCTTC. Protein product: CASSEVGPYNEQFF. Together with reference TRBV2 and TRBJ2-1, the CDR3 gives the full variable domain: EPEVTQTPSHQVTQMGQEVILRCVPISNHLYFYWYRQILGQKVEFLVSFYNNEISEKSEIFDDQFSVERPDGSNFTLKIRSTKLEDSAMYFCASSEVGPYNEQFFGPGTRLTVL.

The gene calls are TRBV27 and TRBJ2-7; D might be TRBD1 (6 bases). From germline, CDR1 is MNHEY and CDR2 SMNVEV (reference sequence). V lost 6 bases and J 3 bases, leaving 18 bases between the germline ends. This CDR3 comprises 15 residues. In DNA form, the CDR3 reads TGTGCCAGCAGCCTGGGGGCAGCAACTCTCTACGAGCAGTACTTC. Protein sequence: CASSLGAATLYEQYF.

The chain links TRBV5-4 to TRBJ1-1; 9 bases agree with TRBD1. V lost 3 bases and J lost 5; bases outside the gene matches: 2. Germline V gives CDR1 SGHNT, CDR2 YYREEE (reference sequence). This CDR3 comprises 13 residues. The CDR3 sequence: CASSWTGETEAFF. The DNA of the CDR3 is TGTGCCAGCAGCTGGACAGGGGAAACTGAAGCTTTCTTT.

J is TRBJ2-7 and V is TRBV18, with TRBD1 as a possible D gene (7 bases). The CDR3 has 15 amino acids. Trimming pared 0 bases from V and 4 bases from J, leaving 13 bases between. Germline loops: CDR1 KGHSH, CDR2 LQKENI. CDR3 DNA sequence: TGTGCCAGCTCACCACCGGAGGGGGCGCCGTACGAGCAGTACTTC. This codes for CASSPPEGAPYEQYF.

The V gene is TRBV6-5, the J gene TRBJ1-1, with 9 bases fitting TRBD1. This CDR3 spans 15 amino acids. CDR1 and CDR2 (germline): MNHEY, SVGAGI. V trimming: 5 bases; J trimming: 4 bases; junction bases outside the gene matches: 8. The DNA of the CDR3 is TGTGCCAGCAGTAGACAGGGGGAGCGGGGCACTGAAGCTTTCTTT. Protein sequence: CASSRQGERGTEAFF.